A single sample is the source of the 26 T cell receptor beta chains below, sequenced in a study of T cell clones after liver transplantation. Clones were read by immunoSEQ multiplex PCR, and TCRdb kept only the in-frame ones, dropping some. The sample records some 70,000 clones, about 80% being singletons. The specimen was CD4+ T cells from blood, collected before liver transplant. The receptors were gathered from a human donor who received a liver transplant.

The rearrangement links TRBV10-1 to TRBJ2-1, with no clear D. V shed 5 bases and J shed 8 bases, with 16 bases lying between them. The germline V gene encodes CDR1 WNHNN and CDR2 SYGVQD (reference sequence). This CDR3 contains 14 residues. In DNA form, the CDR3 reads TGCGCCAGCAGTTTAGGATTAGACTCCCATGAGCAGTTCTTC. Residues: CASSLGLDSHEQFF.

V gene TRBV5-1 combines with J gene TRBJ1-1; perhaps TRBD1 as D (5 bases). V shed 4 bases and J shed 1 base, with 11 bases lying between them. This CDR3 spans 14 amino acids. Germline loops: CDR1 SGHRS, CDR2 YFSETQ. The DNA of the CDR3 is TGCGCCAGCAGCCCCCGGGACCCGAACACTGAAGCTTTCTTT. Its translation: CASSPRDPNTEAFF.

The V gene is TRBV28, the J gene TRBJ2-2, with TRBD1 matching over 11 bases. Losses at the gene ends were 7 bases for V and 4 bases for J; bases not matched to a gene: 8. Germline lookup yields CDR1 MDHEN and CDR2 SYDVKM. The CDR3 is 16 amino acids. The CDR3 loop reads CASTSPGQGGTGELFF. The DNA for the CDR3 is TGTGCCAGCACTAGCCCGGGACAGGGGGGCACCGGGGAGCTGTTTTTT.

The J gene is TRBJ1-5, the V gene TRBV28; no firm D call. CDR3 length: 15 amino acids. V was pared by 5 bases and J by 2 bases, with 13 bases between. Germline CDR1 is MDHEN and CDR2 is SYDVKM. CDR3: CASSTHGMGNQPQHF. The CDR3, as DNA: TGTGCCAGCAGTACCCACGGGATGGGCAATCAGCCCCAGCATTTT.

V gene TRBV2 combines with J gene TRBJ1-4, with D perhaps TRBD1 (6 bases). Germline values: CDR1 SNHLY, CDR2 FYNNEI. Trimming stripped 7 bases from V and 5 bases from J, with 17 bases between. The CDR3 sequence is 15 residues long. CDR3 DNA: TGTGCCAGCAAGACAAAGACAGGAGAAAATGAAAAACTGTTTTTT. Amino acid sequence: CASKTKTGENEKLFF.

DNA of the CDR3: TGTGCCAGCAGTTCGACGACAGGGGGCACTGAAGCTTTCTTT. Protein sequence: CASSSTTGGTEAFF. The chain joins TRBV28 to TRBJ1-1, with 9 nucleotides matching TRBD1. Germline V lookup: CDR1 MDHEN, CDR2 SYDVKM. The CDR3 contains 14 residues. After removal of 4 bases from V and 4 bases from J, the junction contained 4 bases not matched to a gene.

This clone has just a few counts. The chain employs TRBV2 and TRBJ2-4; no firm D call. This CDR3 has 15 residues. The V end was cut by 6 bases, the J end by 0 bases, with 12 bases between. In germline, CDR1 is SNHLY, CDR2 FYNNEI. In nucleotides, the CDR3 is TGTGCCAGCAGCCCCTTATCTGTAGCCAAAAACATTCAGTACTTC. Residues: CASSPLSVAKNIQYF.

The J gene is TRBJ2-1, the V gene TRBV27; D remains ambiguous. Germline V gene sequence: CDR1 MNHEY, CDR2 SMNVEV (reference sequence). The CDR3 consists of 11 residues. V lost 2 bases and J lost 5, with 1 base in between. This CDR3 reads CASSLNNEQFF. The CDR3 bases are TGTGCCAGCAGTTTAAACAATGAGCAGTTCTTC.

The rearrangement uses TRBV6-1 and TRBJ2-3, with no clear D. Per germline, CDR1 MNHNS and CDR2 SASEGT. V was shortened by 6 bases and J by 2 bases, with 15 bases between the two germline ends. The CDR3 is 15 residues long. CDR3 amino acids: CASRETSAYTDTQYF. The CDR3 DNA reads TGTGCCAGCAGGGAAACAAGCGCCTACACAGATACGCAGTATTTT.

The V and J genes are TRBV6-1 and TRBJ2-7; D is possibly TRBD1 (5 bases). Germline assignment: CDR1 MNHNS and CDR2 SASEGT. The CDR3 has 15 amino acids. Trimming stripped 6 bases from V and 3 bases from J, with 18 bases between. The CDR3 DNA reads TGTGCCAGCAGCCCGTGGGTAGGGGAAATCTACGAGCAGTACTTC. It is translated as CASSPWVGEIYEQYF.

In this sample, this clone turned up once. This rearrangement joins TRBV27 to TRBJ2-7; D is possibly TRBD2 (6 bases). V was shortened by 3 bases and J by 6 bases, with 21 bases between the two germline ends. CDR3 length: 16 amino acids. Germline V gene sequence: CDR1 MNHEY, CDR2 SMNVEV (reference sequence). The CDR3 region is CASSFKPGGVLGEQYF. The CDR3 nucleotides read TGTGCCAGCAGTTTTAAACCCGGCGGGGTCCTAGGCGAGCAGTACTTC.

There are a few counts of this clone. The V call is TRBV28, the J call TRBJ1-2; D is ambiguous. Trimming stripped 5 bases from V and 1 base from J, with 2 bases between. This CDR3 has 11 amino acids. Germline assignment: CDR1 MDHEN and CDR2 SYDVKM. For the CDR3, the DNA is TGTGCCAGCAGTCATAACTATGGCTACACCTTC. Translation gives CASSHNYGYTF.

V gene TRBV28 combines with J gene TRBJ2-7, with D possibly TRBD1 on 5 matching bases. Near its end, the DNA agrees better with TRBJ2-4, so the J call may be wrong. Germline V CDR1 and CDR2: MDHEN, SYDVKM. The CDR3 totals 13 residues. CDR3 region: CASSSGQTLIQYF. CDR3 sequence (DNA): TGTGCCAGCAGTTCAGGGCAGACCCTCATTCAGTACTTC.

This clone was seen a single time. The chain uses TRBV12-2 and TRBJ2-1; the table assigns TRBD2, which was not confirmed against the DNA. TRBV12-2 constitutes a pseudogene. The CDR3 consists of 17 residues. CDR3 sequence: CASRSRYTSYLYNEQFF. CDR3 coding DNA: TGTGCAAGTCGCTCACGTTATACTAGCTACCTCTACAATGAGCAGTTCTTC.

The CDR3 here is CASSVSGTGARGYTF. CDR3 bases: TGTGCCAGCAGTGTCTCCGGGACAGGTGCTCGCGGCTACACCTTC. The V and J genes are TRBV2 and TRBJ1-2, with 8 bases matching TRBD1. Germline CDR1 reads SNHLY; CDR2 reads FYNNEI. Trimming removed 4 bases from V and 8 bases from J; junction bases left unmatched: 12. This CDR3 region has 15 residues.

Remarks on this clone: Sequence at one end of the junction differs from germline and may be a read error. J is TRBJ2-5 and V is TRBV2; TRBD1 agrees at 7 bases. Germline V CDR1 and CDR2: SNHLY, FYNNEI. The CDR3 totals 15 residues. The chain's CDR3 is CASREDRVGQETQYF. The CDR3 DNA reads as TGTGCCAGCAGGGAAGACAGGGTTGGTCAAGAGACCCAGTACTTC.

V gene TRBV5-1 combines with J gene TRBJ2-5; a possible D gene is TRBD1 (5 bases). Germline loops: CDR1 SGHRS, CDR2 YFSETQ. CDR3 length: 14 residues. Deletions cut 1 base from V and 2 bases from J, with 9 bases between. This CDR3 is CASSLRDSQETQYF. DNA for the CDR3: TGCGCCAGCAGCTTGAGAGACAGTCAAGAGACCCAGTACTTC.

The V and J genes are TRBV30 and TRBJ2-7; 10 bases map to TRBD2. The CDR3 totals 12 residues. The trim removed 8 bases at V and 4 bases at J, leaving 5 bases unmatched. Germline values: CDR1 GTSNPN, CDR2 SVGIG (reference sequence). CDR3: CAAAGGRYEQYF. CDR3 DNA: TGTGCCGCAGCGGGAGGGCGGTACGAGCAGTACTTC.

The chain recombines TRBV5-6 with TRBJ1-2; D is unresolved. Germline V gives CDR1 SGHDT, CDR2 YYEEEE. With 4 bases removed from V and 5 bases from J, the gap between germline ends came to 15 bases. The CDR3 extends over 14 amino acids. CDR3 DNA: TGTGCCAGCAGCCTCCGAGAGGCCCGATATGGCTACACCTTC. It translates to CASSLREARYGYTF.

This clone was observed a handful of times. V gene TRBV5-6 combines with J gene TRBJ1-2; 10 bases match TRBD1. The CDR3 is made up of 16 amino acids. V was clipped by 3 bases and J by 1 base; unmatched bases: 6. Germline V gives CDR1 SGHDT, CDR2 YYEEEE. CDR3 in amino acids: CASSWAGQGVNYGYTF. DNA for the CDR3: TGTGCCAGCAGCTGGGCCGGACAGGGGGTTAACTATGGCTACACCTTC.

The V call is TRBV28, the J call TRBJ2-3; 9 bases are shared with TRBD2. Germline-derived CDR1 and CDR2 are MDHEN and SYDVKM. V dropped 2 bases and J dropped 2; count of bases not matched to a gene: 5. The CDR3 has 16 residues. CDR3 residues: CASSLRVAGATDTQYF. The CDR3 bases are TGTGCCAGCAGTTTAAGGGTAGCGGGAGCCACAGATACGCAGTATTTT.

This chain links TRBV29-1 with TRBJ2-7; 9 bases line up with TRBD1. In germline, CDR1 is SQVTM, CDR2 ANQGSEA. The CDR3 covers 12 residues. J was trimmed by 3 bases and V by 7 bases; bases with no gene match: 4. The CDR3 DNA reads TGCAGCGGTGGGGGACAGGGCTACGAGCAGTACTTC. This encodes CSGGGQGYEQYF.

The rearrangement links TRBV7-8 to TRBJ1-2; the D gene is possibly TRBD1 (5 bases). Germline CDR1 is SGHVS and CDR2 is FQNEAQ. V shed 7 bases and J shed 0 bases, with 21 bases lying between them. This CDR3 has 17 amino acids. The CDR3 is CASTYVRGKATNYGYTF. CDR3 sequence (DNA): TGTGCCAGCACCTATGTAAGGGGAAAAGCGACTAACTATGGCTACACCTTC. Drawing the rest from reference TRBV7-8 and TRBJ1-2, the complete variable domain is GAGVSQSPRYKVAKRGQDVALRCDPISGHVSLFWYQQALGQGPEFLTYFQNEAQLDKSGLPSDRFFAERPEGSVSTLKIQRTQQEDSAVYLCASTYVRGKATNYGYTFGSGTRLTVV.

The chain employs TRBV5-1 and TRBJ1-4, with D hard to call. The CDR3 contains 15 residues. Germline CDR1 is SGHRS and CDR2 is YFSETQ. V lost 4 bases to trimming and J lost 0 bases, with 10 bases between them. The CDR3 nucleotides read TGCGCCAGCAGCGCAACAGTTGCAACTAATGAAAAACTGTTTTTT. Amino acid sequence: CASSATVATNEKLFF.

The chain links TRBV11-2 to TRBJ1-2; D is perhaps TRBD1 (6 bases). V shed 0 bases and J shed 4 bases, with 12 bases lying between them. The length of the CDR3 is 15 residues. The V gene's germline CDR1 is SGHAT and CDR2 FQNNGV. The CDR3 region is CASSLELGGSYGYTF. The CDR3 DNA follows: TGTGCCAGCAGCTTAGAACTAGGGGGGAGCTATGGCTACACCTTC.

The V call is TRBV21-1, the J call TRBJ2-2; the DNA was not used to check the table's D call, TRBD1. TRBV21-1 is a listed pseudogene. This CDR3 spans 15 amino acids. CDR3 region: CASSKEGEKDGELFF. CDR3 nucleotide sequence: TGTGCCAGCAGCAAAGAGGGGGAGAAGGACGGGGAGCTGTTTTTT.